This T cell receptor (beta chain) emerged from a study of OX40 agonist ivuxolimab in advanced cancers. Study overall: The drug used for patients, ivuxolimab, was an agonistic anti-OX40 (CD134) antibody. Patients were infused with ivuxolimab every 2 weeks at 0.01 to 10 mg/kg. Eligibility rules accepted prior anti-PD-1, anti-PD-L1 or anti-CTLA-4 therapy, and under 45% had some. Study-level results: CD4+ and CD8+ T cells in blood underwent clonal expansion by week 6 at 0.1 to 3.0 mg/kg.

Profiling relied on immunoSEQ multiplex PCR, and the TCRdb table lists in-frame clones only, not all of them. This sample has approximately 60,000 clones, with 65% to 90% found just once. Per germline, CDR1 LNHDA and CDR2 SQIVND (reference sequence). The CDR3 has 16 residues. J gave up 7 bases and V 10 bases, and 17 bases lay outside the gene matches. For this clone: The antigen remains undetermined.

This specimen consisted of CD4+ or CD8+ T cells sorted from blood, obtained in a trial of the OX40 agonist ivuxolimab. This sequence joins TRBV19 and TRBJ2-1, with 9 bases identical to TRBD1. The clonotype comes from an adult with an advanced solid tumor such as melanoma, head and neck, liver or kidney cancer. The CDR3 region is CATQRGTGTGMNEQFF. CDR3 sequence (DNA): TGTGCCACCCAACGGGGGACCGGGACAGGGATGAATGAGCAGTTCTTC.